This TCR beta chain originates from a study of OX40 agonist ivuxolimab in advanced cancers. On the study more broadly: Patients were given ivuxolimab, an antibody that agonizes OX40 (CD134). Study findings and constraints: At 0.1 to 3.0 mg/kg and by week 6, CD4+ and CD8+ T cells in the blood had expanded clonally. Not determined was the antigen specificity of the expanded peripheral T cells. Low normalized clonal expansion also occurred in some nonresponding patients.

Germline V gene data show CDR1 as SGHNT and CDR2 as YYREEE (reference sequence). The CDR3 totals 14 residues. V shed 2 bases, J shed 7 bases, and the junction held 8 bases outside the gene matches. Libraries were prepared by immunoSEQ multiplex PCR; TCRdb keeps only in-frame clonotypes and omits some of them. The top ten clones hold roughly 0.33% of a sample with 75,000 to 100,000 clones, around 90% of them seen once. Concerning this clone itself: Its antigen is as yet unknown.

The receptor was derived from an adult with an advanced solid tumor such as melanoma, head and neck, liver or kidney cancer. The genes are TRBV5-4 and TRBJ2-7; 8 bases match TRBD2. The input for sequencing was CD4+ or CD8+ T cells sorted from blood, taken in a trial of the OX40 agonist ivuxolimab. CDR3 region: CASSLRSGTVEQYF. The CDR3 coding sequence is TGTGCCAGCAGCTTACGTAGCGGGACCGTAGAGCAGTACTTC. The entire variable domain, with the rest obtained from reference TRBV5-4 and TRBJ2-7, is as follows: ETGVTQSPTHLIKTRGQQVTLRCSSQSGHNTVSWYQQALGQGPQFIFQYYREEENGRGNFPPRFSGLQFPNYSSELNVNALELDDSALYLCASSLRSGTVEQYFGPGTRLTVT.